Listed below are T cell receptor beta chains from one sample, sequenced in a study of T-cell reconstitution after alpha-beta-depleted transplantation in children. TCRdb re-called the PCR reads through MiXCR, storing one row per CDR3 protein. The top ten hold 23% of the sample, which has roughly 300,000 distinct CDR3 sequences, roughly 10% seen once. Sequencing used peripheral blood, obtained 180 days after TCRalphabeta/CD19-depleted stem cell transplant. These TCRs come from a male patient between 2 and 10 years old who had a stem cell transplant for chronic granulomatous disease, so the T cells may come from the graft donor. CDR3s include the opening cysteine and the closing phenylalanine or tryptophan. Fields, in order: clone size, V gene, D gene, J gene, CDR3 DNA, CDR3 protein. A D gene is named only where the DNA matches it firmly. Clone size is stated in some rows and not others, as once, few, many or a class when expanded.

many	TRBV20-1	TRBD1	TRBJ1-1	TGCAGTGCTTTTCCCCGGGACAGACGGGGATCGAACGCTGAAGCTTTCTTT	CSAFPRDRRGSNAEAFF
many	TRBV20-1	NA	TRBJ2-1	TGCAGTGCACCGACACTAGAAGGAAGCTCCTACAATGAGCAGTTCTTC	CSAPTLEGSSYNEQFF
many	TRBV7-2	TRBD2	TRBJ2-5	TGTGCCAGCAGCCCGGGGACTAGCGGGAGGCCCCGGGAGACCCAGTACTTC	CASSPGTSGRPRETQYF
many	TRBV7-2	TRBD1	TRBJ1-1	TGTGCCAGCAGCCACGGACAGGGAAGGAACACTGAAGCTTTCTTT	CASSHGQGRNTEAFF
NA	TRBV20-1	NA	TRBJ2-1	TGCAGTGCTAGAGAAGCGGGCTCCTACAATGAGCAGTTCTTC	CSAREAGSYNEQFF
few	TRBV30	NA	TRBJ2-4	TGTGCCTGGAGTGGAGAGTCCAAAAACATTCAGTACTTC	CAWSGESKNIQYF
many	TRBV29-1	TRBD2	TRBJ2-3	TGCAGCGTGTCGACTAGCGGGTCGTCCACAGATACGCAGTATTTT	CSVSTSGSSTDTQYF
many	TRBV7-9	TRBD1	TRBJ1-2	TGTGCCAGCAGCTCAACCGGGACAGGAGCCTATGGCTACACCTTC	CASSSTGTGAYGYTF
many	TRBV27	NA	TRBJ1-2	TGTGCCAGCAGTTTTGGCCAGGACTATGGCTACACCTTC	CASSFGQDYGYTF
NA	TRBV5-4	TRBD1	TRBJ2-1	TGTGCCAGCAGCTTGGTCGGACAGGGGGTGAATGAGCAGTTCTTC	CASSLVGQGVNEQFF
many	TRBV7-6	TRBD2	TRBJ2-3	TGTGCCAGCAGCCCCAGGACTAGCGGGGTGAGAGATACGCAGTATTTT	CASSPRTSGVRDTQYF
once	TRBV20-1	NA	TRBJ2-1	TGCAGTGCTAGAAGTCCAGGGAGCTCCTACAATGAGCAGTTCTTC	CSARSPGSSYNEQFF
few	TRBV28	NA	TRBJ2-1	TGTGCCAGCAGTTTTGTTAGCGCTAGCTCCTACAATGAGCAGTTCTTC	CASSFVSASSYNEQFF
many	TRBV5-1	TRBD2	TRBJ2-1	TGCGCCAGCAGAAAAGAGACTAGCAGCTACAATGAGCAGTTCTTC	CASRKETSSYNEQFF
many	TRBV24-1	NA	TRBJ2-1	TGTGCCACCAGTGATCTTGCTGAGCAGTTCTTC	CATSDLAEQFF
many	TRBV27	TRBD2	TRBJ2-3	TGTGCCAGCAAAGCGGGATTCACAGATACGCAGTATTTT	CASKAGFTDTQYF
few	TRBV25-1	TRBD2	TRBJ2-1	TGTGCCAGCAGCCCCAAACTAGCGGGGGGGGGTGAGCAGTTCTTC	CASSPKLAGGGEQFF